The clone carrying this TCR beta chain was counted once. Original analysis: Nucleated cell number was recorded as an estimate derived from reference gene primer amplification. Sequencing used immunoSEQ multiplex PCR; TCRdb keeps in-frame clones, though not all of them. V, J and clone size were drawn from that table, and D and trimming were deduced from the DNA. The repertoire holds approximately 250,000 clones, roughly four fifths seen once, with 15% in the top ten. The sample originates from a study of blood T cell repertoires in COVID-19. Turning to the study itself: Specimens from acute and convalescent COVID-19 originated in the United States, Italy and Spain.

The CDR3 has 16 amino acids. Germline V gives CDR1 SGHRS, CDR2 YFSETQ. V lost 0 bases, J lost 0 bases, and 10 bases lay in between. Living in 24 US areas, the participants were between 18 and 89 years of age. Self-reported history from a screening survey and questionnaire set each donor's cohort. This receptor was taken from a middle-aged man who had recovered from COVID-19. The chain has TRBV5-1 and TRBJ2-1; weak D call: TRBD1 (6 bases). Sequenced: PBMCs or T cells enriched from blood (not recorded which). The CDR3 spells CASSLVEGGSYNEQFF. CDR3 coding DNA: TGCGCCAGCAGCTTGGTCGAAGGGGGCTCCTACAATGAGCAGTTCTTC.